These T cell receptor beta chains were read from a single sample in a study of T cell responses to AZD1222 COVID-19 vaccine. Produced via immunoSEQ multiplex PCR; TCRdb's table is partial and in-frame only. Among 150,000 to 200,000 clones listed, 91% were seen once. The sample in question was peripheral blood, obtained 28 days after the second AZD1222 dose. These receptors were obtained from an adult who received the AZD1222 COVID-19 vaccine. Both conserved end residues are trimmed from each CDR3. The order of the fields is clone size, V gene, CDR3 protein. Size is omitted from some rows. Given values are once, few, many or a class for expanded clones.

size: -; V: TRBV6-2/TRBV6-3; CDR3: ASSYRSRGPSNQPQH
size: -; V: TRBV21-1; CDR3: ASSKSYRDYGYT
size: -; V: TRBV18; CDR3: ASSPQDVVYEQY
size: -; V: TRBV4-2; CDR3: ASSQGGHGRLSSEKLF
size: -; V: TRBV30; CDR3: AGKGGWTEAF
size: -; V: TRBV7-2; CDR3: ASSLVGVGGYT
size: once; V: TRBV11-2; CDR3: ASSPGTGPNYGYT
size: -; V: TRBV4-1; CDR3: ASSQGQGSNQPQH
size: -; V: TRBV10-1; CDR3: ASSAGTSGGQETQY
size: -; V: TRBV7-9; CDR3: ASSLAAETEAF
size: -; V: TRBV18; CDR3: ASSPSGNYGYT
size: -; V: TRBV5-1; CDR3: ASSLALEGYT
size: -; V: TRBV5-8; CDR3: ASSSFYHYT
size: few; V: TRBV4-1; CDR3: ASSSQDTGLYQPQH
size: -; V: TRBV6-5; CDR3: ASSSGTINTEAF
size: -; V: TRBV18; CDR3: ASSPQGYGTEAF
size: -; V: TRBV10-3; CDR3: AISPGETQY
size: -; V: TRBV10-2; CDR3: ATRDSYSNQPQH
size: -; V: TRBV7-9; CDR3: ASSSTSQGLYGYT
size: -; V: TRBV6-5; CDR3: ASSYGHSYEQY
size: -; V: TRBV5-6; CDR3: ASSLGRLNYGYT
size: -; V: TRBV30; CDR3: AWSVLGGTDTQY
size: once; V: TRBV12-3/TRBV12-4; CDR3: ASSLGGVNTQY
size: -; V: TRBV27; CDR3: ASSLSPRTGYGYEQY
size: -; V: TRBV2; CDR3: ASSGAQIHYSNQPQH
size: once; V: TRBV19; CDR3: ASSIEGTANQPQH
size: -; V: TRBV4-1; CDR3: ASSQDGGRGPKNIQY
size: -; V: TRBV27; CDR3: ASSFQQNTGELF
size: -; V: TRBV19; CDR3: ASSIWEKEPQH
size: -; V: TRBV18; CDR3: ASSPMGQGVSGNTIY
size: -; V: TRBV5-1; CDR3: ASSLTSGSPEQF
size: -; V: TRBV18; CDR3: ASSPYRDHPDPEAF
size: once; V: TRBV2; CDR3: ASSDSDLRTDTQY
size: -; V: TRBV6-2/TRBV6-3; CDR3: ASSYRDRGPLSTDTQY
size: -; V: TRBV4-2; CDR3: ASSQVLSSYNEQF
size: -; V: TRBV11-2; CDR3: ASSLGDRGPNQPQH
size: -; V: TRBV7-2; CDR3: ASSLGTAQETQY
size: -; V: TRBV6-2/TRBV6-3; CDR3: ASSPTGGETNEQF